The next 14 T cell receptor beta chains were all read from a single sample in a study of T cell repertoires in cytomegalovirus infection. TCRdb recomputed calls from the reads with MiXCR, one row per CDR3 protein. The sample records 150,000 to 200,000 distinct CDR3 sequences, 13% to 15% being singletons. Input material: PBMCs. The receptors were gathered from a human donor in good health (CMV status not recorded). Some clones in this sample may be carry-over from other donors' samples.

This clonotype has just a few counts. The rearrangement links TRBV7-9 to TRBJ2-2; TRBD1 is a possible D gene (6 bases). Germline V CDR1 and CDR2: SEHNR, FQNEAQ (reference sequence). CDR3 length equals 14 residues. The germline V and J ends were trimmed by 8 bases and 2 bases, with 12 bases remaining between them. CDR3 in DNA: TGTGCCAGCTTGGGGACAAAAAACACCGGGGAGCTGTTTTTT. Its protein product is CASLGTKNTGELFF. The full variable domain, its missing parts supplied by reference TRBV7-9 and TRBJ2-2, is DTGVSQNPRHKITKRGQNVTFRCDPISEHNRLYWYRQTLGQGPEFLTYFQNEAQLEKSRLLSDRFSAERPKGSFSTLEIQRTEQGDSAMYLCASLGTKNTGELFFGEGSRLTVL.

This clonotype occurred a few times. The chain couples TRBV28 to TRBJ1-2; weak D call: TRBD1 (6 bases). V was pared by 5 bases and J by 4 bases, with 20 bases between. The CDR3 sequence is 16 residues long. CDR1 and CDR2 from the germline V gene are MDHEN and SYDVKM. Here the CDR3 DNA reads TGTGCCAGCAGTACACCTGGGGGGGGGCGCGGCTATGGCTACACCTTC. Translating it yields CASSTPGGGRGYGYTF.

The gene calls are TRBV29-1 and TRBJ2-2, with unresolved D. CDR1 and CDR2 from the germline V gene are SQVTM and ANQGSEA. CDR3 length: 14 residues. V gave up 0 bases and J gave up 7 bases, with 12 bases separating them. Here the CDR3 DNA reads TGCAGCGTTGAAGATTTTGGGGTGGTCGGGGAGCTGTTTTTT. It translates to CSVEDFGVVGELFF.

This clonotype occurred many times. V and J are TRBV7-9 and TRBJ2-7; 8 nucleotides agree with TRBD1. V lost 5 bases to trimming and J lost 5 bases; unmatched junction nucleotides: 11. Germline assignment: CDR1 SEHNR and CDR2 FQNEAQ (reference sequence). The CDR3 consists of 15 residues. DNA for the CDR3: TGTGCCAGCAGCCCCCGGACAGGGTTGTTCCACGAGCAGTACTTC. This sequence encodes CASSPRTGLFHEQYF.

This clonotype was seen repeatedly, ten times or more. This rearrangement joins TRBV7-2 to TRBJ2-1; D not certain. The V and J ends lost 1 base and 0 bases respectively, with 7 bases between them. The CDR3 runs to 15 residues. Germline CDR1 and CDR2: SGHTA and FQGNSA. CDR3 amino acids: CASSLEPSSYNEQFF. CDR3 nucleotides: TGTGCCAGCAGCTTAGAGCCTAGCTCCTACAATGAGCAGTTCTTC.

The chain is built from TRBV19 and TRBJ1-1; D is uncertain. The CDR3 spans 13 residues. The V and J ends lost 3 bases and 1 base respectively, with 6 bases between them. Germline V gene sequence: CDR1 LNHDA, CDR2 SQIVND (reference sequence). The CDR3 reads CASSMKGNTEAFF. CDR3 nucleotides: TGTGCCAGTAGTATGAAGGGGAACACTGAAGCTTTCTTT.

This clonotype showed up many times. The rearrangement joins TRBV4-1 to TRBJ1-1; D gene unclear. The V end was cut by 1 base, the J end by 0 bases, with 9 bases between. Germline V gene sequence: CDR1 MGHRA, CDR2 YSYEKL. This CDR3 region has 15 residues. CDR3 DNA: TGCGCCAGCAGCCAAGTGTCACTCTTGAACACTGAAGCTTTCTTT. The encoded protein is CASSQVSLLNTEAFF.

This clonotype appeared a few times. The V gene is TRBV5-4, the J gene TRBJ2-5; D may be TRBD2 (6 bases). This CDR3 is built from 13 residues. V lost 5 bases and J lost 3, with 11 bases in between. The germline CDR1 and CDR2 sequences are SGHNT and YYREEE (reference sequence). The DNA of the CDR3 is TGTGCCAGCAGAGGGCCTAGCGAAGAGACCCAGTACTTC. The encoded protein is CASRGPSEETQYF.

V usage is TRBV20-1 and J usage is TRBJ2-5, with D unresolved. The ends were cut back, 6 bases at V and 4 bases at J, with 21 bases in the middle. Per germline, CDR1 DFQATT and CDR2 SNEGSKA (reference sequence). The CDR3 is 15 amino acids. DNA for the CDR3: TGCAGTGCGCCCCTCCTTGGCCCCCAAAGAGAGACCCAGTACTTC. Its protein product is CSAPLLGPQRETQYF.

This clonotype was detected many times. This chain links TRBV6-2 or TRBV6-3 with TRBJ2-1, with 10 bases aligning to TRBD2. The germline V gene encodes CDR1 MNHEY and CDR2 SVGEGT. The V gene end was trimmed by 0 bases and the J gene end by 4 bases; junction bases not matched to a gene: 6. There are 17 residues in the CDR3. CDR3 coding DNA: TGTGCCAGCAGTTACTCCCGCCCAGCGGGAGGGTACAATGAGCAGTTCTTC. Translated: CASSYSRPAGGYNEQFF.

The chain joins TRBV20-1 to TRBJ2-7, with D possibly TRBD1 on 10 matching bases. Trimming removed 6 bases at V and 2 bases at J, with 32 bases between. Germline CDR1 is DFQATT and CDR2 is SNEGSKA (reference sequence). CDR3 length: 19 residues. The CDR3 spells CSARTGGGMRSGRPYEQYF. The CDR3 DNA follows: TGCAGTGCCCGGACAGGGGGTGGTATGCGTAGCGGGAGACCCTACGAGCAGTACTTC.

The chain employs TRBV29-1 and TRBJ1-2; D is possibly TRBD1 (6 bases). This CDR3 has 13 residues. Germline loops: CDR1 SQVTM, CDR2 ANQGSEA. V lost 5 bases, J lost 8 bases, and 18 bases lay in between. In DNA, the CDR3 is TGCAGCGTTTTCGACAGGACTCCTGGGGGCTACACCTTC. Protein: CSVFDRTPGGYTF.

This clonotype was recorded many times. This chain joins TRBV5-4 and TRBJ2-1; 8 bases fit TRBD2. The V segment lost 0 bases and the J segment 7 bases; nucleotides outside the gene matches: 12. This CDR3 spans 17 amino acids. Germline loops: CDR1 SGHNT, CDR2 YYREEE (reference sequence). CDR3 nucleotide sequence: TGTGCCAGCAGCTTGGCCGGGAGGGGGATGCGCCCTAATGAGCAGTTCTTC. This encodes CASSLAGRGMRPNEQFF.

This clonotype occurred many times. The V gene is TRBV7-2, the J gene TRBJ1-5; 10 bases line up with TRBD1. Germline V gives CDR1 SGHTA, CDR2 FQGNSA. The CDR3 sequence is 15 residues long. The trim removed 5 bases at V and 7 bases at J, leaving 8 bases unmatched. The CDR3 DNA is TGTGCCAGCAGCGAAGACAGGGGGCTAAGGCAGCCCCAGCATTTT. This codes for CASSEDRGLRQPQHF. Based on the CDR3 plus reference TRBV7-2 and TRBJ1-5, the full variable domain is GAGVSQSPSNKVTEKGKDVELRCDPISGHTALYWYRQSLGQGLEFLIYFQGNSAPDKSGLPSDRFSAERTGGSVSTLTIQRTQQEDSAVYLCASSEDRGLRQPQHFGDGTRLSIL.